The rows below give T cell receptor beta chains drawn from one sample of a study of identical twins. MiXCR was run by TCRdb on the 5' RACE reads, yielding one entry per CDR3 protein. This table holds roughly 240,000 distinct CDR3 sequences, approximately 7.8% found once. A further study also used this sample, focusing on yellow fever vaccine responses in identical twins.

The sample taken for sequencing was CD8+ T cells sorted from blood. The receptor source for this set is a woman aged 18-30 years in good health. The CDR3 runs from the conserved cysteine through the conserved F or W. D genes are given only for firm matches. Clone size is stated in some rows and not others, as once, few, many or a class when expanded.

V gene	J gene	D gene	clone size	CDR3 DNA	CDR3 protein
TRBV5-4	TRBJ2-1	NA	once	TGTGCCAGCAGCTTACCGGGACCCCGAAGGAATGAGCAGTTCTTC	CASSLPGPRRNEQFF
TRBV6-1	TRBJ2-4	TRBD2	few	TGTGCCAGCAGAGCGGGAGGCCTAAAAAACATTCAGTACTTC	CASRAGGLKNIQYF
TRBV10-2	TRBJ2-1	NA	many	TGCGCCAGCGTCGACGAAAGTAATGAGCAGTTCTTC	CASVDESNEQFF
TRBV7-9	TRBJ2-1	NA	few	TGTGCCAGCAGCTTGGGGGATTTGTTGGGCAATGAGCAGTTCTTC	CASSLGDLLGNEQFF
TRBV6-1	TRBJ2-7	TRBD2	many	TGTGCCAGCACCACTCTGGGCGGGAGCGCGCCCTACGAGCAGTACTTC	CASTTLGGSAPYEQYF
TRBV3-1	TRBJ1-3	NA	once	TGTGCCAGCAGCCAAGATCTTTATCGACAACCCCGGTCTGGAAACACCATATATTTT	CASSQDLYRQPRSGNTIYF
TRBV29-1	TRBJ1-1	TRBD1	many	TGCAGCGTTGAAGGGACAGGGGATATGAACACTGAAGCTTTCTTT	CSVEGTGDMNTEAFF
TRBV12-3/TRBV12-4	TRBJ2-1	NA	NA	TGTGCCAGCAGTTTAAGGGATTATGGTACAGAGCAGTTCTTC	CASSLRDYGTEQFF
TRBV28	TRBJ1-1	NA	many	TGTGCCAGCAGTTCATCCAGGGGTTTTAGGCTCATGAACACTGAAGCTTTCTTT	CASSSSRGFRLMNTEAFF
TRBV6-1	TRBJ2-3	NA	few	TGTGCCAGCAGTACCGCCGACTCCACAGATACGCAGTATTTT	CASSTADSTDTQYF
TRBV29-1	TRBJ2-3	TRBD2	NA	TGCAGCGTTGTCCCCAGCGGGGGCCTAGATGATACGCAGTATTTT	CSVVPSGGLDDTQYF
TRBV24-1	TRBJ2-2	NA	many	TGTGCCACCAGTGTGAGCACCGGGGAGCTGTTTTTT	CATSVSTGELFF
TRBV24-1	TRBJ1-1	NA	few	TGTGCCACCAGTGATATCGACAGGACTGAAGCTTTCTTT	CATSDIDRTEAFF
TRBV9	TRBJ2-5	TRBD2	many	TGTGCCAGCAGCCCACTAGCGGGATCGCAAGAGACCCAGTACTTC	CASSPLAGSQETQYF
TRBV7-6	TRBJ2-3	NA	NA	TGTGCCAGCAGCTTAGCACCGGGAGATACGCAGTATTTT	CASSLAPGDTQYF
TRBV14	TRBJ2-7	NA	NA	TGTGCCAGCAGCCAAGATTTTAGGACATCATCCAAGGGGTTCTACGAGCAGTACTTC	CASSQDFRTSSKGFYEQYF
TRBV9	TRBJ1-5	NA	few	TGTGCCAGCAGCGTAGGCGGGGGCAATCAGCCCCAGCATTTT	CASSVGGGNQPQHF
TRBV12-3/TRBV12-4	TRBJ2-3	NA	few	TGTGCCAGCAGTTTCAGGGGGGTGCTTACAGATACGCAGTATTTT	CASSFRGVLTDTQYF
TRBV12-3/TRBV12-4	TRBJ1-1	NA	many	TGTGCCAGCAGTTCCACGGGTATGAACACTGAAGCTTTCTTT	CASSSTGMNTEAFF
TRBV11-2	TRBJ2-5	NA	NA	TGTGCCAGCAGCCAGGGTACGGGATCTGGGGAGACCCAGTACTTC	CASSQGTGSGETQYF
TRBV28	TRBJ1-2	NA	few	TGTGCCATCCCGCGGGAAGGAAACTATGGCTACACCTTC	CAIPREGNYGYTF
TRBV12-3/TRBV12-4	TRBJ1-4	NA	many	TGTGCCAGCAGTTTGCCTGGGGACGGTGAAAAACTGTTTTTT	CASSLPGDGEKLFF
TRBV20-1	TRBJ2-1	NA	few	TGCAGTGCTAGTCCCGAGGAGCTTCTCTTCTACAATGAGCAGTTCTTC	CSASPEELLFYNEQFF
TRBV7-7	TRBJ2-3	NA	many	TGTGCCAGCAGCTTAAGCCCTGCGAGCACAGATACGCAGTATTTT	CASSLSPASTDTQYF
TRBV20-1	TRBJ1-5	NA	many	TGCAGTGCTAGAATTGGCAATCAGCCCCAGCATTTT	CSARIGNQPQHF
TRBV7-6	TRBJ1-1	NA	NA	TGTGCCAGCAGCTTAGAGATGAGCGGATTGAACACTGAAGCTTTCTTT	CASSLEMSGLNTEAFF
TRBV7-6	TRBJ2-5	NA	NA	TGTGCCAGCAGCGTAGAACCGCCGGGACATCTCCAAGAGACCCAGTACTTC	CASSVEPPGHLQETQYF
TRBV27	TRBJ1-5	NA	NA	TGTGCCAGCAGTTTTGGGCAGAGCAATCAGCCCCAGCATTTT	CASSFGQSNQPQHF
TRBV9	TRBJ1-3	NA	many	TGTGCCAGCAGCGTTGACGGAGGGGGAAACACCATATATTTT	CASSVDGGGNTIYF
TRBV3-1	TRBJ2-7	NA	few	TGTGCCAGCAGCCAAGACGGGGGAGCCTACGAGCAGTACTTC	CASSQDGGAYEQYF
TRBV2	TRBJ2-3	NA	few	TGTGCCACGTTTGTGAGGAGGGTTGGCACAGATACGCAGTATTTT	CATFVRRVGTDTQYF
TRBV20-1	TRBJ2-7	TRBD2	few	TGCAGTGCTAGAGATCTCTGGACTAGCGGGTCCAGCTCCTACGAGCAGTACTTC	CSARDLWTSGSSSYEQYF
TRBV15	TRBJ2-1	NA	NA	TGTGCCACCAGCAGAGTAGGCAATGAGCAGTTCTTC	CATSRVGNEQFF
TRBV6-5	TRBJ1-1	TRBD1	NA	TGTGCCAGCAGTTCCCATCTTGAGGGGGCGAGGAACACTGAAGCTTTCTTT	CASSSHLEGARNTEAFF
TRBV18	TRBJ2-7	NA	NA	TGTGCCAGCTCACCTAGCGACAGAGTCTTTATCTACGAGCAGTACTTC	CASSPSDRVFIYEQYF
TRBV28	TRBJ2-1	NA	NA	TGTGCCAGCAGTTTGGGGGAGGTCAATGAGCAGTTCTTC	CASSLGEVNEQFF